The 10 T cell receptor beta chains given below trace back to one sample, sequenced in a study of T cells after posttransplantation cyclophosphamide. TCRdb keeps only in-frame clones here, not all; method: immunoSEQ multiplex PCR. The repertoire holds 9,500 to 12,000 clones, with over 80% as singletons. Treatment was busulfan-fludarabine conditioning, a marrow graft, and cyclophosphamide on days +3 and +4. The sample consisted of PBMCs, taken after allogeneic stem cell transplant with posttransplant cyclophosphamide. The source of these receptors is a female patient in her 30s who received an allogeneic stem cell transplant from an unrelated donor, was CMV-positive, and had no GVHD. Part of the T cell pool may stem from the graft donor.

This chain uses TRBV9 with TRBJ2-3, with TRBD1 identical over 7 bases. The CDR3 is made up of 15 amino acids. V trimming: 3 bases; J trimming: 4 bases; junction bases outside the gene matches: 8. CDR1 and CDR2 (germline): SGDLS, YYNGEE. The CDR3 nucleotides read TGTGCCAGCAGCGCGAACCCGACAGGGCCAGATACGCAGTATTTT. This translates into CASSANPTGPDTQYF.

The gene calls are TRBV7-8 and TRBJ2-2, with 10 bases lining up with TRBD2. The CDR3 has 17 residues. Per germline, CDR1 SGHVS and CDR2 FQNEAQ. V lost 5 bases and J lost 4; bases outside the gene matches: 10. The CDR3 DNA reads TGTGCCAGCAGCGGAGCGGGGACTAGCGTACCCACCGGGGAGCTGTTTTTT. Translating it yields CASSGAGTSVPTGELFF. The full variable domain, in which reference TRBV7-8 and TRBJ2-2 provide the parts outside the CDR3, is GAGVSQSPRYKVAKRGQDVALRCDPISGHVSLFWYQQALGQGPEFLTYFQNEAQLDKSGLPSDRFFAERPEGSVSTLKIQRTQQEDSAVYLCASSGAGTSVPTGELFFGEGSRLTVL.

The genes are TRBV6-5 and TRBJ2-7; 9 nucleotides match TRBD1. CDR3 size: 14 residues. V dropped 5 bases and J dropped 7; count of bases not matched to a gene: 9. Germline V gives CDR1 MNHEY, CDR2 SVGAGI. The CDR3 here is CASSPGTGSLEQYF. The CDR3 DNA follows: TGTGCCAGCAGTCCCGGGACAGGGAGTTTGGAGCAGTACTTC.

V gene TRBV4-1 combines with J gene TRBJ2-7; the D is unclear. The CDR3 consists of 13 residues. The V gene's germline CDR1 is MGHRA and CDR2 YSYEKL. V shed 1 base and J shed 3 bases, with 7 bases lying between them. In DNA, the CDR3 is TGCGCCAGCAGCCAAGGGCCGTTCTACGAGCAGTACTTC. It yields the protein CASSQGPFYEQYF.

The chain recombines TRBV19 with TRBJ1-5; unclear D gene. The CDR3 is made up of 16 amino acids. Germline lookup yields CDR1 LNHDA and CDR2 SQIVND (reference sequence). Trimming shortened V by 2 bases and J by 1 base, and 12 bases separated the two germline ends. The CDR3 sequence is CASSILRGGSNQPQHF. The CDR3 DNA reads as TGTGCCAGTAGTATACTGCGGGGTGGGAGCAATCAGCCCCAGCATTTT.

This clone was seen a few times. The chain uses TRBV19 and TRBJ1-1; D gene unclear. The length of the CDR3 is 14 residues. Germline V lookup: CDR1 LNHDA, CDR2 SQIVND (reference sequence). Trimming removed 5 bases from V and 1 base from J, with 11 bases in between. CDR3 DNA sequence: TGTGCCAGTAGTCCGAGGACTGAGAACACTGAAGCTTTCTTT. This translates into CASSPRTENTEAFF.

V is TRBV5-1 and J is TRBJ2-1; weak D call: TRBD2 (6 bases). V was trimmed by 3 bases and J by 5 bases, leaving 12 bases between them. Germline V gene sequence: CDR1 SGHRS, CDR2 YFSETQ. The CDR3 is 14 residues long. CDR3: CASSSVAGNNEQFF. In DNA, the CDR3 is TGCGCCAGCAGCTCCGTCGCGGGGAACAATGAGCAGTTCTTC.

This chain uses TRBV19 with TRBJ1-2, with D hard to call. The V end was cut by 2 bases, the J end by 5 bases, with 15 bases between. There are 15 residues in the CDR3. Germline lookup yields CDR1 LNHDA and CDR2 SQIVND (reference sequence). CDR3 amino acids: CASSIPGTPLYGYTF. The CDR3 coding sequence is TGTGCCAGTAGTATACCGGGAACTCCCCTATATGGCTACACCTTC.

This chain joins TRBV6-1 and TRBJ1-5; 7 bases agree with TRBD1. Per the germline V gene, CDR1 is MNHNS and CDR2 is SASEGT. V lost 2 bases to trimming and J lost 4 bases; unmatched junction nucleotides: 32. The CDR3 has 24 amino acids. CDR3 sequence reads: CASSETPRTGWGPQRNRKNQPQHF. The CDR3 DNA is TGTGCCAGCAGTGAAACCCCACGGACAGGATGGGGACCGCAACGGAACCGAAAAAATCAGCCCCAGCATTTT.

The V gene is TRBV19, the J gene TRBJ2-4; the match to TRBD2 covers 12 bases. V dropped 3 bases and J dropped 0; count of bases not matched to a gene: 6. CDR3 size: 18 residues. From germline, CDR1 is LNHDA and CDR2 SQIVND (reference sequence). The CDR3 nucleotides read TGTGCCAGTAGTATGGCTAGCGGGGGGGCTCTAGCCAAAAACATTCAGTACTTC. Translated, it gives CASSMASGGALAKNIQYF.